This record looks at one T cell receptor beta chain sequence and its context. This specimen comes from a study of blood T cell repertoires in COVID-19. Background on the study: From the United States, Italy and Spain came samples of acute and convalescent COVID-19.

Here immunoSEQ multiplex PCR was the method, and the copy in TCRdb shows in-frame clones only, minus some. The profile covers approximately 150,000 clones, with 85% to 95% appearing a single time and less than 2% taken by the ten largest. Germline V lookup: CDR1 LNHDA, CDR2 SQIVND (reference sequence). Trimming took off 8 bases at V and 3 bases at J, with 14 bases between the two ends. This CDR3 region has 14 residues. This sequence joins TRBV19 and TRBJ1-5; TRBD1 might be the D (5 bases). The origin of this receptor is a woman aged 60-75 years with COVID-19, enrolled during active disease. Sequenced input: peripheral blood. This chain's CDR3 is CASGAHGINQPQHF. The CDR3 DNA reads TGTGCCAGTGGGGCCCACGGCATCAATCAGCCCCAGCATTTT.